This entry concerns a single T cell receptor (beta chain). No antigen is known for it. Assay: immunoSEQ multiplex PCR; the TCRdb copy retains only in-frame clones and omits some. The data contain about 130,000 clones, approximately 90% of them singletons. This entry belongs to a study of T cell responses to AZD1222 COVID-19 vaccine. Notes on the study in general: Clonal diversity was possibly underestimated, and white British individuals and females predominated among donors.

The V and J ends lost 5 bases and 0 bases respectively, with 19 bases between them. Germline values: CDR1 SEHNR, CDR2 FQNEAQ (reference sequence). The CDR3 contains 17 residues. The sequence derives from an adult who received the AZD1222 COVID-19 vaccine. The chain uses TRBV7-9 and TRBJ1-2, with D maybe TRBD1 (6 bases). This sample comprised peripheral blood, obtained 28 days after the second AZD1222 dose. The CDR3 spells CASSPKGGYLTNYGYTF. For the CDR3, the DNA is TGTGCCAGCAGCCCGAAAGGGGGGTATCTGACTAACTATGGCTACACCTTC. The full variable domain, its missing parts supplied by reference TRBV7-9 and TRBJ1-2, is DTGVSQNPRHKITKRGQNVTFRCDPISEHNRLYWYRQTLGQGPEFLTYFQNEAQLEKSRLLSDRFSAERPKGSFSTLEIQRTEQGDSAMYLCASSPKGGYLTNYGYTFGSGTRLTVV.